One sample yielded the 12 T cell receptor beta chains listed below, sequenced in a study of T cells after yellow fever vaccination. Each CDR3 protein is one row after TCRdb ran MiXCR on the 5' RACE reads. The data hold some 320,000 distinct CDR3 sequences, with 8.7% observed a single time. Sequences were derived from CD4+ T cells sorted from PBMCs, sampled 5 days after the yellow fever booster vaccination. Source of these receptors: a man aged 18 to 30 who received the YFV17D yellow fever vaccine.

This clonotype was seen a handful of times. The chain links TRBV20-1 to TRBJ2-1; no clear D gene. The CDR3 spans 12 residues. V was pared by 3 bases and J by 4 bases, with 7 bases between. Per the germline V gene, CDR1 is DFQATT and CDR2 is SNEGSKA (reference sequence). DNA for the CDR3: TGCAGTGCTAGTTCGGGTTACAATGAGCAGTTCTTC. This translates into CSASSGYNEQFF.

The rearrangement joins TRBV4-2 to TRBJ2-2; D gene unclear. Germline V gene data show CDR1 as LGHNA and CDR2 as YNFKEQ. The CDR3 length is 14 residues. V was cut by 0 bases and J by 6 bases, with 8 bases left in between. The CDR3: CASSQDPNPGELFF. CDR3 DNA sequence: TGTGCCAGCAGCCAAGATCCGAATCCCGGGGAGCTGTTTTTT.

The chain employs TRBV12-3 or TRBV12-4 and TRBJ1-1; no definite D call. The CDR3 is made up of 15 amino acids. The V gene lost 5 bases and the J gene lost 6 bases, with 19 bases spanning the gap. In nucleotides, the CDR3 is TGTGCCAGCAGTCGTAGGCAACCGTCGAGGTCTGAAGCTTTCTTT. It codes for CASSRRQPSRSEAFF.

This clonotype was counted between two and nine times. The chain is built from TRBV27 and TRBJ1-5, with D unresolved. Trimming pared 3 bases from V and 5 bases from J, leaving 8 bases between. The CDR3 extends over 13 amino acids. Germline lookup yields CDR1 MNHEY and CDR2 SMNVEV (reference sequence). CDR3 protein: CASSFSVDQPQHF. The DNA of the CDR3 is TGTGCCAGCAGTTTCAGTGTTGATCAGCCCCAGCATTTT.

Only a few counts were recorded for this clonotype. The chain links TRBV11-2 to TRBJ1-1, with D perhaps TRBD1 (6 bases). CDR1 and CDR2 from the germline V gene are SGHAT and FQNNGV. CDR3 size: 15 residues. With 4 bases removed from V and 1 base from J, the gap between germline ends came to 13 bases. This chain's CDR3 is CASSSAKQGNTEAFF. The CDR3, as DNA: TGTGCCAGCAGCTCCGCGAAACAGGGGAACACTGAAGCTTTCTTT. Variable domain in full (rest from reference TRBV11-2 and TRBJ1-1): EAGVAQSPRYKIIEKRQSVAFWCNPISGHATLYWYQQILGQGPKLLIQFQNNGVVDDSQLPKDRFSAERLKGVDSTLKIQPAKLEDSAVYLCASSSAKQGNTEAFFGQGTRLTVV.

The J gene is TRBJ1-1, the V gene TRBV7-9; a weak D match, TRBD1 (5 bases). CDR1 and CDR2 from the germline V gene are SEHNR and FQNEAQ (reference sequence). The V gene lost 5 bases and the J gene lost 2 bases, with 15 bases spanning the gap. This CDR3 has 15 amino acids. CDR3 loop: CASSEITGVNTEAFF. CDR3 sequence (DNA): TGTGCCAGCAGCGAAATTACGGGGGTCAACACTGAAGCTTTCTTT.

The rearrangement uses TRBV12-3 or TRBV12-4 and TRBJ1-1; D is ambiguous. V lost 5 bases and J 11 bases, leaving 15 bases between the germline ends. The CDR3 runs to 12 residues. In DNA, the CDR3 is TGTGCCAGCAGTCACAGCCGCGCTAGGGCTTTCTTT. It translates to CASSHSRARAFF.

This clonotype has ten or more counts. The J gene is TRBJ1-6, the V gene TRBV7-2; D remains unclear. The CDR3 is 12 amino acids. V lost 4 bases, J lost 7 bases, and 5 bases lay in between. Germline CDR1 is SGHTA and CDR2 is FQGNSA. The CDR3, as DNA: TGTGCCAGCAGCTCGTTAAATTCACCCCTCCACTTT. It is translated as CASSSLNSPLHF.

This clonotype was observed at least ten times. This rearrangement joins TRBV5-1 to TRBJ2-1; 10 nucleotides line up with TRBD1. V lost 0 bases and J lost 6; bases outside the gene matches: 6. The CDR3 is made up of 16 amino acids. Per the germline V gene, CDR1 is SGHRS and CDR2 is YFSETQ. The CDR3 loop is CASSLGGQGGPNEQFF. In nucleotides, the CDR3 is TGCGCCAGCAGCTTGGGCGGACAGGGGGGGCCCAATGAGCAGTTCTTC.

This clonotype was seen a few times. The J gene is TRBJ1-3, the V gene TRBV10-3; D is undetermined. Germline V gene sequence: CDR1 ENHRY, CDR2 SYGVKD. Trimming pared 3 bases from V and 0 bases from J, leaving 3 bases between. The CDR3 has 13 residues. CDR3 amino acids: CAISDLSGNTIYF. CDR3 sequence (DNA): TGTGCCATCAGTGACCTCTCTGGAAACACCATATATTTT.

This chain links TRBV6-5 with TRBJ1-2, with a possible D match to TRBD1 (5 bases). The CDR3 runs to 13 residues. Germline V lookup: CDR1 MNHEY, CDR2 SVGAGI. V lost 4 bases and J lost 8, with 14 bases in between. CDR3 amino acids: CASSSPGGRGYTF. CDR3 nucleotides: TGTGCCAGCAGTTCCCCGGGGGGTCGCGGCTACACCTTC.

This clonotype turned up a few times. The V gene is TRBV20-1, the J gene TRBJ1-1; a possible D gene is TRBD1 (5 bases). This CDR3 comprises 13 residues. V was clipped by 5 bases and J by 5 bases, with 15 bases between them. Germline CDR1 reads DFQATT; CDR2 reads SNEGSKA (reference sequence). The CDR3 nucleotides are TGCAGTGCTCAGCCGGGGGGGTTGACTGAAGCTTTCTTT. Amino acids: CSAQPGGLTEAFF.